A selection of T cell receptor beta chains follows, all from one sample in a study of cytomegalovirus exposure and HLA in healthy donors. The repertoire was sequenced with immunoSEQ multiplex PCR; TCRdb's copy has only in-frame clones and lacks some. The sample holds approximately 200,000 clones, approximately 80% seen once. Sequenced input: PBMCs. Every receptor here comes from a girl aged 2 to 9 in good health and CMV-seronegative. CDR3s include the opening cysteine and the closing phenylalanine or tryptophan. Fields, in order: clone size, V gene, J gene, D gene, CDR3 protein, CDR3 DNA. The D gene is left open where the match is weak. Clone size, where shown, is once, few, many, or a class for clones that have expanded.

>-|TRBV7-9|TRBJ2-7|TRBD1
CASSFGTGGFEQYF
TGTGCCAGCAGCTTTGGGACAGGGGGGTTTGAGCAGTACTTC
>-|TRBV2|TRBJ2-7|TRBD2
CASSRTSGGYEQYF
TGTGCCAGCAGTAGGACTAGCGGGGGATACGAGCAGTACTTC
>-|TRBV10-3|TRBJ2-7|TRBD2
CASGGAYEQYF
TGTGCCAGCGGGGGGGCCTACGAGCAGTACTTC
>-|TRBV6-5|TRBJ2-7|TRBD2
CASSYSGSAYEQYF
TGTGCCAGCAGTTACAGCGGGAGCGCCTACGAGCAGTACTTC
>-|TRBV25-1|TRBJ1-2|-
CASSEGEGLIYGYTF
TGTGCCAGCAGTGAAGGGGAGGGACTCATCTATGGCTACACCTTC
>-|TRBV5-1|TRBJ2-3|TRBD1
CASSTTGAGTDTQYF
TGCGCCAGCAGCACTACAGGGGCCGGGACAGATACGCAGTATTTT
>-|TRBV19|TRBJ1-1|-
CASGAGNAEAFF
TGTGCCAGTGGGGCGGGGAACGCTGAAGCTTTCTTT
>-|TRBV12-5|TRBJ2-3|-
CASGLGAADTQYF
TGTGCTAGTGGTTTGGGGGCCGCAGATACGCAGTATTTT
>few|TRBV5-1|TRBJ1-1|TRBD1
CASSLVQGGSTEAFF
TGCGCCAGCAGCTTGGTACAGGGGGGGAGCACTGAAGCTTTCTTT
>-|TRBV19|TRBJ1-5|-
CASSRGGGNNQPQHF
TGTGCCAGTAGTAGGGGAGGGGGGAACAATCAGCCCCAGCATTTT
>-|TRBV5-4|TRBJ1-2|-
CASSLDRENYGYTF
TGTGCCAGCAGCTTGGACAGGGAAAACTATGGCTACACCTTC
>once|TRBV19|TRBJ1-6|TRBD1
CASREGTGKKNSPLHF
TGTGCCAGTAGAGAGGGGACAGGGAAAAAAAATTCACCCCTCCACTTT
>-|TRBV28|TRBJ2-1|TRBD2
CASSSRLAGRNEQFF
TGTGCCAGCAGTTCACGACTAGCGGGGAGGAATGAGCAGTTCTTC
>-|TRBV15|TRBJ2-7|-
CATSTRLNYEQYF
TGTGCCACCAGCACGAGGCTGAACTACGAGCAGTACTTC
>once|TRBV15|TRBJ2-1|-
CATSRDRVSPAEQFF
TGTGCCACCAGCAGAGATCGGGTTAGCCCCGCAGAGCAGTTCTTC
>few|TRBV5-1|TRBJ2-1|TRBD2
CASSTGTSGRTSSYNEQFF
TGCGCCAGCAGCACTGGGACTAGCGGGAGGACCAGCTCCTACAATGAGCAGTTCTTC
>-|TRBV5-4|TRBJ2-3|-
CASSPKLGGDNENTQYF
TGTGCCAGCAGCCCGAAACTTGGGGGGGACAATGAAAATACGCAGTATTTT
>-|TRBV5-4|TRBJ1-2|TRBD1
CASSAPNLLDRGSGYTF
TGTGCCAGCAGCGCGCCGAACCTTTTGGACAGGGGATCTGGCTACACCTTC
>few|TRBV9|TRBJ2-1|TRBD2
CASSPSGTSGRGNEQFF
TGTGCCAGCAGCCCCTCCGGGACTAGCGGGAGAGGCAATGAGCAGTTCTTC
>-|TRBV5-1|TRBJ1-1|-
CASSRLQGATEAFF
TGCGCCAGCAGCCGCCTTCAGGGCGCGACTGAAGCTTTCTTT
>-|TRBV2|TRBJ2-2|TRBD1
CASSDRQGQSTGELFF
TGTGCCAGCAGCGACCGACAGGGACAGAGCACCGGGGAGCTGTTTTTT
>-|TRBV13|TRBJ1-6|-
CASNGSPGVGPLHF
TGTGCCAGCAATGGTTCCCCGGGGGTTGGACCCCTCCACTTT
>-|TRBV5-1|TRBJ2-7|TRBD1
CASSLGQGATYEQYF
TGCGCCAGCAGCTTGGGGCAGGGGGCCACCTACGAGCAGTACTTC
>-|TRBV19|TRBJ1-6|TRBD1
CASSIVTAGGFRSPLHF
TGTGCCAGTAGTATTGTAACGGCAGGGGGCTTTCGGTCACCCCTCCACTTT
>few|TRBV4-1|TRBJ1-2|-
CASSQIGRGGYTF
TGCGCCAGCAGCCAAATAGGGAGGGGAGGCTACACCTTC
>-|TRBV4-2|TRBJ1-5|-
CASSQALRGSNQPQHF
TGTGCCAGCAGCCAAGCGTTAAGGGGAAGCAATCAGCCCCAGCATTTT
>few|TRBV7-9|TRBJ1-2|-
CASSSEGGGSNYGYTF
TGTGCCAGCAGCTCGGAGGGTGGGGGATCTAACTATGGCTACACCTTC
>once|TRBV4-2|TRBJ1-1|TRBD1
CASSPGGGTEAFF
TGTGCCAGCAGCCCAGGGGGCGGGACTGAAGCTTTCTTT
>-|TRBV10-1|TRBJ2-1|TRBD2
CASSEYLAGYNEQFF
TGCGCCAGCAGTGAGTATCTAGCGGGATACAATGAGCAGTTCTTC
>-|TRBV25-1|TRBJ1-2|TRBD1
CASSEGQGYGYTF
TGTGCCAGCAGTGAGGGACAGGGTTACGGCTACACCTTC
>-|TRBV4-1|TRBJ1-1|TRBD1
CASSQTGTGGNRGMNTEAFF
TGCGCCAGCAGCCAAACCGGGACAGGGGGCAATCGGGGCATGAACACTGAAGCTTTCTTT
>-|TRBV15|TRBJ1-1|-
CATSRAFQGFEAFF
TGTGCCACCAGCAGAGCGTTCCAGGGGTTTGAAGCTTTCTTT
>once|TRBV27|TRBJ2-2|TRBD2
CASSFQKVSGGNTGELFF
TGTGCCAGCAGTTTCCAAAAAGTAAGCGGGGGCAACACCGGGGAGCTGTTTTTT
>-|TRBV7-9|TRBJ2-2|-
CASSHPGELFF
TGTGCCAGCAGCCATCCCGGGGAGCTGTTTTTT
>-|TRBV12-5|TRBJ1-2|-
CASGSAGAQINYGYTF
TGTGCTAGTGGATCCGCGGGGGCCCAAATTAACTATGGCTACACCTTC
>once|TRBV5-1|TRBJ2-3|-
CASSFTQNTDTQYF
TGCGCCAGCAGCTTTACTCAAAACACAGATACGCAGTATTTT
>few|TRBV7-6|TRBJ1-1|TRBD1
CASSPIGTELNTEAFF
TGTGCCAGCAGCCCCATTGGGACAGAGTTGAACACTGAAGCTTTCTTT
>few|TRBV7-6|TRBJ1-2|TRBD1
CASSRGQFQGYGYTF
TGTGCCAGCAGCCGGGGACAGTTCCAGGGGTATGGCTACACCTTC
>-|TRBV9|TRBJ2-3|-
CASSVAVQGSDTQYF
TGTGCCAGCAGCGTAGCAGTACAGGGATCAGATACGCAGTATTTT
>-|TRBV19|TRBJ2-6|-
CASRWSSGANVLTF
TGTGCCAGTAGATGGAGCTCTGGGGCCAACGTCCTGACTTTC
>few|TRBV7-7|TRBJ2-1|-
CASSPRASASSYNEQFF
TGTGCCAGCAGCCCTAGGGCTAGCGCGAGCTCCTACAATGAGCAGTTCTTC
>few|TRBV7-3|TRBJ1-6|-
CASSYTRDSPLHF
TGTGCCAGCAGCTATACGAGGGATTCACCCCTCCACTTT
>once|TRBV19|TRBJ2-7|-
CASSHLQGVEQYF
TGTGCCAGTAGCCACCTACAGGGCGTGGAGCAGTACTTC
>-|TRBV4-1|TRBJ1-2|-
CASSQEALYGYTF
TGCGCCAGCAGCCAAGAGGCCCTCTATGGCTACACCTTC
>-|TRBV7-9|TRBJ2-3|-
CASSLAARTPADTQYF
TGTGCCAGCAGCTTAGCGGCCAGGACACCCGCAGATACGCAGTATTTT
>once|TRBV6-1|TRBJ1-1|-
CASSEIQVLMNTEAFF
TGTGCCAGCAGTGAGATCCAGGTCCTCATGAACACTGAAGCTTTCTTT
>-|TRBV7-2|TRBJ2-1|TRBD2
CASSGREYYNEQFF
TGTGCCAGCAGCGGGCGGGAGTACTACAATGAGCAGTTCTTC
>-|TRBV5-6|TRBJ1-6|TRBD1
CASSPRTGRSPLHF
TGTGCCAGCAGCCCAAGGACAGGGAGATCACCCCTCCACTTT
>-|TRBV6-5|TRBJ2-7|-
CASSFGLFYEQYF
TGTGCCAGCAGTTTCGGACTTTTCTACGAGCAGTACTTC
>-|TRBV7-9|TRBJ2-7|TRBD2
CASSFGGRGGYEQYF
TGTGCCAGCAGCTTTGGCGGCCGGGGGGGATACGAGCAGTACTTC
>few|TRBV9|TRBJ2-2|-
CASREAGPTGELFF
TGTGCCAGCAGGGAGGCGGGACCCACCGGGGAGCTGTTTTTT
>-|TRBV27|TRBJ2-7|TRBD1
CASSFRTGHEQYF
TGTGCCAGCAGTTTTAGGACAGGGCACGAGCAGTACTTC
>-|TRBV6-5|TRBJ2-5|TRBD2
CASRELAGGETQYF
TGTGCCAGCAGAGAACTAGCGGGAGGAGAGACCCAGTACTTC